This T cell receptor (beta chain) was found in a study of OX40 agonist ivuxolimab in advanced cancers. Only in-frame clones appear in the TCRdb table, and some are missing; sequencing was by immunoSEQ multiplex PCR. The table shows 77,000 or so clones, with around 90% occurring only once. This sequence originates from an adult with an advanced solid tumor such as melanoma, head and neck, liver or kidney cancer. The material was CD4+ or CD8+ T cells sorted from blood, obtained in a trial of the OX40 agonist ivuxolimab.

This chain's CDR3 is CASSSGLVPYEQYF. As DNA, the CDR3 is TGTGCCAGCAGCTCTGGACTAGTTCCCTACGAGCAGTACTTC. The rearrangement uses TRBV7-9 and TRBJ2-7; 7 nucleotides match TRBD2. The CDR3 spans 14 residues. The ends lost 4 bases at V and 2 bases at J; junction bases unmatched: 5. Germline lookup yields CDR1 SEHNR and CDR2 FQNEAQ (reference sequence). The full variable domain, its missing parts supplied by reference TRBV7-9 and TRBJ2-7, is DTGVSQNPRHKITKRGQNVTFRCDPISEHNRLYWYRQTLGQGPEFLTYFQNEAQLEKSRLLSDRFSAERPKGSFSTLEIQRTEQGDSAMYLCASSSGLVPYEQYFGPGTRLTVT.